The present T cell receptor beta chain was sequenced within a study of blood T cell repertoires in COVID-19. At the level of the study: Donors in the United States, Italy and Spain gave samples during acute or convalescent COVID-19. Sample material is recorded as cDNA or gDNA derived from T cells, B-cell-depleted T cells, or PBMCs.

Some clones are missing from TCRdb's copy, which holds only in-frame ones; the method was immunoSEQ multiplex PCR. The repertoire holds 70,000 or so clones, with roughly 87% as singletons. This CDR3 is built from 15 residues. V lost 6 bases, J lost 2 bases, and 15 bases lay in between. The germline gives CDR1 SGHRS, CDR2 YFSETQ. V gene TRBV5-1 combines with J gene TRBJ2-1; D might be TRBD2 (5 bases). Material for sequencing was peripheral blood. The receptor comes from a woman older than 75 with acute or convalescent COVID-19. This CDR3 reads CASTVSAQTYNEQFF. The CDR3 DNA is TGCGCCAGCACCGTTAGCGCTCAAACCTACAATGAGCAGTTCTTC.